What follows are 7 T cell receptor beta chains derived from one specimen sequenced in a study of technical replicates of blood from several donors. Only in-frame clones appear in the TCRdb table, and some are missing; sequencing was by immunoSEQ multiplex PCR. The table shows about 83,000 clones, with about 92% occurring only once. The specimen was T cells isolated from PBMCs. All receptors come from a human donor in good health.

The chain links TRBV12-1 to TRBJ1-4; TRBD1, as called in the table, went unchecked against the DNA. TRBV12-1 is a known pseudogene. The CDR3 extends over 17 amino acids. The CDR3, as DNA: TGTGCCAGCACGAGTCCGGGACAGGTCGGTATTTGGGAAAAACTGTTTTTT. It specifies CASTSPGQVGIWEKLFF.

CDR3 sequence (DNA): TGTGCCAGCAGCTTGGCCTCCGTTAGCACAGATACGCAGTATTTT. The encoded protein is CASSLASVSTDTQYF. The V and J genes are TRBV5-8 and TRBJ2-3; D is undetermined. The CDR3 loop spans 15 amino acids. Trimming cost V 0 bases and J 0 bases, with 8 bases left between them. Germline V gene lookup returns CDR1 SGHTS and CDR2 YDEGEE.

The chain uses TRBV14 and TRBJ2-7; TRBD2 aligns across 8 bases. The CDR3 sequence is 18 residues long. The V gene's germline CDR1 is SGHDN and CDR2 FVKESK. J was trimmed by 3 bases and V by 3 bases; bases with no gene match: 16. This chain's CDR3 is CASSHFRFTGTRLYEQYF. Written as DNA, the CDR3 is TGTGCCAGCAGCCATTTTAGGTTTACAGGGACTAGACTCTACGAGCAGTACTTC.

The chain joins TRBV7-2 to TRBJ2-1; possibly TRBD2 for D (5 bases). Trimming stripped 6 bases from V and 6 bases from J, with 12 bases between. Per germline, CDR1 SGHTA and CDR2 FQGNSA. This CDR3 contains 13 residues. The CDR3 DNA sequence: TGTGCCAGCAGTACTAGGACCAGCAATGAGCAGTTCTTC. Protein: CASSTRTSNEQFF.

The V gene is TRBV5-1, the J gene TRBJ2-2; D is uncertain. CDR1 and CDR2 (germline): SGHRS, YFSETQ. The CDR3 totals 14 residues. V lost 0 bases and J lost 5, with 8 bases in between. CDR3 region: CASSLVGGTGELFF. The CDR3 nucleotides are TGCGCCAGCAGCTTGGTTGGCGGAACCGGGGAGCTGTTTTTT.

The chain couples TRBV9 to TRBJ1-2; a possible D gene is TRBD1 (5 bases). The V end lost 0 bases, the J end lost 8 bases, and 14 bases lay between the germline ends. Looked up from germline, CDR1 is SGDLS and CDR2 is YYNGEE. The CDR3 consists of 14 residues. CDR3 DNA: TGTGCCAGCAGCGTAGCGTCAGGGATGGGGGGCTACACCTTC. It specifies CASSVASGMGGYTF. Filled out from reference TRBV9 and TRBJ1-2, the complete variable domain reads DSGVTQTPKHLITATGQRVTLRCSPRSGDLSVYWYQQSLDQGLQFLIQYYNGEERAKGNILERFSAQQFPDLHSELNLSSLELGDSALYFCASSVASGMGGYTFGSGTRLTVV.

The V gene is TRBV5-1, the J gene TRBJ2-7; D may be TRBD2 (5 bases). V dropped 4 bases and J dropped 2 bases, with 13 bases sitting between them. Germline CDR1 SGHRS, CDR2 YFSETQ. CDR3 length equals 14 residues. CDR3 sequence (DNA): TGCGCCAGCAGCATCCGGGAACACCCCTACGAGCAGTACTTC. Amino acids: CASSIREHPYEQYF.